This is a list of T cell receptor beta chains from one sample in a study of beta chain features in type 1 diabetes. Here immunoSEQ multiplex PCR was the method, and the copy in TCRdb shows in-frame clones only, minus some. In the table there are 95,000 to 150,000 clones, less than 20% of which are singletons. Sequenced input: central memory CD4+ T cells from blood. These receptors were obtained from a man aged 25-45 years with type 1 diabetes. Both conserved end residues are part of each CDR3. Fields, in order: J gene, D gene, CDR3 length, clone size, V gene, CDR3 DNA, CDR3 protein. D genes are given only for firm matches. The listing skips clone size in some rows; elsewhere it reads once, few, many or a size class.

j_gene: TRBJ1-5
d_gene: TRBD1
len: 17
abundance: NA
v_gene: TRBV28
CDR3nt: TGTGCCAGCAGTTCCCCGATGGGACAGGGGAGAACCCAGCCCCAGCATTTT
CDR3aa: CASSSPMGQGRTQPQHF

j_gene: TRBJ2-1
d_gene: TRBD1
len: 14
abundance: few
v_gene: TRBV13
CDR3nt: TGTGCCAGCAGCCATCAGGGGGCGTACAATGAGCAGTTCTTC
CDR3aa: CASSHQGAYNEQFF

j_gene: TRBJ2-3
d_gene: NA
len: 14
abundance: few
v_gene: TRBV6-5
CDR3nt: TGTGCCAGCAATAAGGGGGGATCGTCAGATACGCAGTATTTT
CDR3aa: CASNKGGSSDTQYF

j_gene: TRBJ2-1
d_gene: NA
len: 13
abundance: few
v_gene: TRBV18
CDR3nt: TGTGCCAGCTCACAGAGCGTAAGGAATGAGCAGTTCTTC
CDR3aa: CASSQSVRNEQFF

j_gene: TRBJ1-6
d_gene: NA
len: 14
abundance: NA
v_gene: TRBV6-5
CDR3nt: TGTGCCAGCAGTTACGGTCAGTTGAATTCACCCCTCCACTTT
CDR3aa: CASSYGQLNSPLHF

j_gene: TRBJ2-3
d_gene: NA
len: 13
abundance: NA
v_gene: TRBV6-1
CDR3nt: TGTGCCAGCTCGTTGGCAAAAACAGATACGCAGTATTTT
CDR3aa: CASSLAKTDTQYF

j_gene: TRBJ1-2
d_gene: NA
len: 14
abundance: NA
v_gene: TRBV6-4
CDR3nt: TGTGCCAGCAGACCTGGACATCTCGACGGGGGCTACACCTTC
CDR3aa: CASRPGHLDGGYTF

j_gene: TRBJ2-1
d_gene: TRBD1
len: 15
abundance: few
v_gene: TRBV7-6
CDR3nt: TGTGCCAGCAGCTTCGGACAGGGGTCCTACAATGAGCAGTTCTTC
CDR3aa: CASSFGQGSYNEQFF

j_gene: TRBJ2-1
d_gene: NA
len: 15
abundance: NA
v_gene: TRBV7-2
CDR3nt: TGTGCCAGCAGCTTAGCCCTGTTGAGTAACAATGAGCAGTTCTTC
CDR3aa: CASSLALLSNNEQFF

j_gene: TRBJ1-2
d_gene: NA
len: 14
abundance: few
v_gene: TRBV28
CDR3nt: TGTGCCAGCAGTGAGAACGGACAGTCCTATGGCTACACCTTC
CDR3aa: CASSENGQSYGYTF

j_gene: TRBJ2-5
d_gene: TRBD2
len: 17
abundance: NA
v_gene: TRBV4-2
CDR3nt: TGTGCCAGCAGCCCTGCTTTGCGGGGGGGAGGGCAAGAGACCCAGTACTTC
CDR3aa: CASSPALRGGGQETQYF

j_gene: TRBJ1-4
d_gene: NA
len: 11
abundance: few
v_gene: TRBV20-1
CDR3nt: TGCAGTGCCTCTTCGGGAGAAAAACTGCTTTTT
CDR3aa: CSASSGEKLLF

j_gene: TRBJ1-4
d_gene: NA
len: 12
abundance: NA
v_gene: TRBV29-1
CDR3nt: TGCAGCGCCCGGGTAACCGATGAAAAACTGTTTTTT
CDR3aa: CSARVTDEKLFF

j_gene: TRBJ1-5
d_gene: NA
len: 17
abundance: NA
v_gene: TRBV6-1
CDR3nt: TGTGCCAGCAGTGAATGGCAGGGGACCGGAGGAAATCAGCCCCAGCATTTT
CDR3aa: CASSEWQGTGGNQPQHF

j_gene: TRBJ2-6
d_gene: NA
len: 14
abundance: few
v_gene: TRBV27
CDR3nt: TGTGCCTCCCTTTCAGGTCCTGGGGCCAACGTCCTGACTTTC
CDR3aa: CASLSGPGANVLTF

j_gene: TRBJ1-2
d_gene: NA
len: 14
abundance: NA
v_gene: TRBV4-2
CDR3nt: TGTGCCAGCAGCTCTACAGGGAAAGGCTATGGCTACACCTTC
CDR3aa: CASSSTGKGYGYTF

j_gene: TRBJ2-6
d_gene: NA
len: 17
abundance: NA
v_gene: TRBV7-2
CDR3nt: TGTGCCAGCAGCTTAGAGCGACATCTCTCTGGGGCCAACGTCCTGACTTTC
CDR3aa: CASSLERHLSGANVLTF

j_gene: TRBJ2-2
d_gene: TRBD1
len: 15
abundance: many
v_gene: TRBV4-1
CDR3nt: TGCGCCAGCAGTGCGGGACAGGGTTGGACCGGGGAGCTGTTTTTT
CDR3aa: CASSAGQGWTGELFF

j_gene: TRBJ2-7
d_gene: NA
len: 14
abundance: few
v_gene: TRBV5-5
CDR3nt: TGTGCCAGCAGCTTGGAATGGCAGGGATCCGAGCAGTACTTC
CDR3aa: CASSLEWQGSEQYF

j_gene: TRBJ2-7
d_gene: NA
len: 15
abundance: few
v_gene: TRBV7-3
CDR3nt: TGTGCCAGCAGCTTAGCGCAGGGCCGCTCCTACGAGCAGTACTTC
CDR3aa: CASSLAQGRSYEQYF

j_gene: TRBJ1-4
d_gene: NA
len: 12
abundance: few
v_gene: TRBV30
CDR3nt: TGTGCCTGGAGCGGGGGTAATGAAAAACTGTTTTTT
CDR3aa: CAWSGGNEKLFF

j_gene: TRBJ2-5
d_gene: TRBD2
len: 15
abundance: NA
v_gene: TRBV10-3
CDR3nt: TGTGCCATCAGTCCGGGACTAGTGTCTGGGGAGACCCAGTACTTC
CDR3aa: CAISPGLVSGETQYF

j_gene: TRBJ2-2
d_gene: NA
len: 13
abundance: NA
v_gene: TRBV29-1
CDR3nt: TGCAGCGTTGAAGATCAGGTGGCCGGGGAGCTGTTTTTT
CDR3aa: CSVEDQVAGELFF

j_gene: TRBJ1-6
d_gene: NA
len: 14
abundance: NA
v_gene: TRBV30
CDR3nt: TGTGCCTGGAGTAAGGGACAACCGAATTCACCCCTCCACTTT
CDR3aa: CAWSKGQPNSPLHF

j_gene: TRBJ1-1
d_gene: NA
len: 13
abundance: few
v_gene: TRBV6-1
CDR3nt: TGTGCCAGCAGTGAATCGTGGGTGACTGAAGCTTTCTTT
CDR3aa: CASSESWVTEAFF

j_gene: TRBJ1-6
d_gene: NA
len: 15
abundance: many
v_gene: TRBV5-1
CDR3nt: TGCGCCAGCAGCTGGCGGGGTGGGAATAATTCACCCCTCCACTTT
CDR3aa: CASSWRGGNNSPLHF

j_gene: TRBJ1-2
d_gene: NA
len: 12
abundance: NA
v_gene: TRBV10-3
CDR3nt: TGTGCCAGCAGTTATGGGCCTTGGGGCTACACCTTC
CDR3aa: CASSYGPWGYTF

j_gene: TRBJ1-1
d_gene: NA
len: 14
abundance: NA
v_gene: TRBV11-2
CDR3nt: TGTGCCAGCAGCCCACGATATTCGGACACTGAAGCTTTCTTT
CDR3aa: CASSPRYSDTEAFF

j_gene: TRBJ2-2
d_gene: NA
len: 14
abundance: NA
v_gene: TRBV7-9
CDR3nt: TGTGCCAGCAGCTTCAGGGCGAACACCGGGGAGCTGTTTTTT
CDR3aa: CASSFRANTGELFF

j_gene: TRBJ1-6
d_gene: NA
len: 12
abundance: NA
v_gene: TRBV28
CDR3nt: TGTGCCAGCAGTCCTCCGGGGTCACCCCTCCACTTT
CDR3aa: CASSPPGSPLHF

j_gene: TRBJ2-7
d_gene: NA
len: 13
abundance: many
v_gene: TRBV7-2
CDR3nt: TGTGCCAGCAGCATGCAAAGCTCCTACGAGCAGTACTTC
CDR3aa: CASSMQSSYEQYF

j_gene: TRBJ2-5
d_gene: NA
len: 14
abundance: NA
v_gene: TRBV7-8
CDR3nt: TGTGCCAGCAGCTTCAGGCCATTCCAAGAGACCCAGTACTTC
CDR3aa: CASSFRPFQETQYF

j_gene: TRBJ1-2
d_gene: NA
len: 13
abundance: few
v_gene: TRBV19
CDR3nt: TGTGCCAGTAGTATATACCAGGATCAGGGCTACACCTTC
CDR3aa: CASSIYQDQGYTF

j_gene: TRBJ2-6
d_gene: NA
len: 17
abundance: few
v_gene: TRBV5-1
CDR3nt: TGCGCCAGCAGCTTCGCAGGGCCGGGAGCTGGGGCCAACGTCCTGACTTTC
CDR3aa: CASSFAGPGAGANVLTF

j_gene: TRBJ2-1
d_gene: NA
len: 13
abundance: NA
v_gene: TRBV2
CDR3nt: TGTGCCAGCAGTGTACAGGGCTGGAATGAGCAGTTCTTC
CDR3aa: CASSVQGWNEQFF

j_gene: TRBJ2-3
d_gene: NA
len: 14
abundance: once
v_gene: TRBV28
CDR3nt: TGTGCCAGCAGTCCCGCTAGACCGGGAATGGCGCAGTATTTT
CDR3aa: CASSPARPGMAQYF

j_gene: TRBJ2-7
d_gene: NA
len: 18
abundance: NA
v_gene: TRBV7-3
CDR3nt: TGTGCCAGCAGCTTAAATCCCCCTGGAGGGGTAGGGAACTACGAGCAGTACTTC
CDR3aa: CASSLNPPGGVGNYEQYF

j_gene: TRBJ1-4
d_gene: NA
len: 16
abundance: many
v_gene: TRBV15
CDR3nt: TGTGCCACCAGCGCGATAGACAGAGCAACTAATGAAAAACTGTTTTTT
CDR3aa: CATSAIDRATNEKLFF

j_gene: TRBJ2-7
d_gene: NA
len: 13
abundance: NA
v_gene: TRBV5-6
CDR3nt: TGTGCCAGCAGCTTGGACGGAACCTACGAGCAGTACTTC
CDR3aa: CASSLDGTYEQYF

j_gene: TRBJ2-3
d_gene: TRBD1
len: 15
abundance: NA
v_gene: TRBV30
CDR3nt: TGTGCCTGGAGTGTAGACAGGGGCAGGACAGATACGCAGTATTTT
CDR3aa: CAWSVDRGRTDTQYF

j_gene: TRBJ2-7
d_gene: TRBD1
len: 15
abundance: many
v_gene: TRBV7-9
CDR3nt: TGTGCCAGCAGCACTGGGACAGAACCCCCCTACGAGCAGTACTTC
CDR3aa: CASSTGTEPPYEQYF

j_gene: TRBJ2-7
d_gene: TRBD1
len: 15
abundance: NA
v_gene: TRBV7-8
CDR3nt: TGTGCCAGCAGCCCGACAGGGGAAATCTCCTACGAGCAGTACTTC
CDR3aa: CASSPTGEISYEQYF

j_gene: TRBJ2-2
d_gene: NA
len: 13
abundance: NA
v_gene: TRBV6-5
CDR3nt: TGTGCCAGCAGCTTAGGTGGCACCGGGGAGCTGTTTTTT
CDR3aa: CASSLGGTGELFF

j_gene: TRBJ2-1
d_gene: TRBD1
len: 14
abundance: NA
v_gene: TRBV25-1
CDR3nt: TGTGCCAGCCAGGGGGCCGGCTCCTACAATGAGCAGTTCTTC
CDR3aa: CASQGAGSYNEQFF

j_gene: TRBJ1-1
d_gene: NA
len: 15
abundance: few
v_gene: TRBV6-6
CDR3nt: TGTGCCAGCAGCCCTCCCGGGGGACATGGCACTGAAGCTTTCTTT
CDR3aa: CASSPPGGHGTEAFF

j_gene: TRBJ2-3
d_gene: NA
len: 13
abundance: NA
v_gene: TRBV28
CDR3nt: TGTGCCAGCGGGGCGACTAGCACAGATACGCAGTATTTT
CDR3aa: CASGATSTDTQYF

j_gene: TRBJ1-6
d_gene: TRBD1
len: 14
abundance: few
v_gene: TRBV2
CDR3nt: TGTGCCAGCACCGGGACAGGGGGTAATTCACCCCTCCACTTT
CDR3aa: CASTGTGGNSPLHF

j_gene: TRBJ1-6
d_gene: NA
len: 15
abundance: NA
v_gene: TRBV18
CDR3nt: TGTGCCAGCTCACCGGAGGGGAAGAGTAATTCACCCCTCCACTTT
CDR3aa: CASSPEGKSNSPLHF

j_gene: TRBJ2-3
d_gene: NA
len: 15
abundance: NA
v_gene: TRBV2
CDR3nt: TGTGCCACTACAGGGAACCAGGTCCAGTCAGATACGCAGTATTTT
CDR3aa: CATTGNQVQSDTQYF

j_gene: TRBJ2-3
d_gene: NA
len: 14
abundance: NA
v_gene: TRBV7-2
CDR3nt: TGTGCCAGCAGCTTAGCCCTCTTGGAGGTTACGCAGTATTTT
CDR3aa: CASSLALLEVTQYF

j_gene: TRBJ1-6
d_gene: NA
len: 13
abundance: few
v_gene: TRBV5-1
CDR3nt: TGCGCCAGCAGCTTGGAACGGCTCGCACCCCTCCACTTT
CDR3aa: CASSLERLAPLHF